This T cell receptor beta chain derives from a study of CD8 T cells in ankylosing spondylitis. Findings and limits, study-wide: It appeared that ankylosing spondylitis blood was characterized by a TCR beta motif of seven or eight highly homologous variants. Earlier authors reported some of these motif variants in reactive arthritis synovial fluid and blood. Disease-linked clones were found to be CD8+ and relatively rare in peripheral blood. Clones linked to disease were reported to show significant enrichment in matched ankylosing spondylitis synovial fluid.

Concerning this clonotype: The antigen remains undetermined.

V was pared by 2 bases and J by 6 bases, with 3 bases between. Germline CDR1 reads KGHSH; CDR2 reads LQKENI. The CDR3 totals 11 residues. By quantitative 5'-RACE with molecular barcodes, the TCR beta libraries were made. TCRdb independently ran MiXCR on the 5' RACE reads; one entry per CDR3 protein. The sample consists of over 400,000 distinct CDR3 sequences, approximately 26% of them appearing once. Sequencing was carried out using blood, either unsorted or a sorted T cell fraction (not recorded which). This clonotype originated in a male donor with ankylosing spondylitis. This chain uses TRBV18 with TRBJ2-3; D not certain. CDR3 protein: CASSPWDTQYF. The CDR3 DNA sequence: TGTGCCAGCTCACCATGGGATACGCAGTATTTT.